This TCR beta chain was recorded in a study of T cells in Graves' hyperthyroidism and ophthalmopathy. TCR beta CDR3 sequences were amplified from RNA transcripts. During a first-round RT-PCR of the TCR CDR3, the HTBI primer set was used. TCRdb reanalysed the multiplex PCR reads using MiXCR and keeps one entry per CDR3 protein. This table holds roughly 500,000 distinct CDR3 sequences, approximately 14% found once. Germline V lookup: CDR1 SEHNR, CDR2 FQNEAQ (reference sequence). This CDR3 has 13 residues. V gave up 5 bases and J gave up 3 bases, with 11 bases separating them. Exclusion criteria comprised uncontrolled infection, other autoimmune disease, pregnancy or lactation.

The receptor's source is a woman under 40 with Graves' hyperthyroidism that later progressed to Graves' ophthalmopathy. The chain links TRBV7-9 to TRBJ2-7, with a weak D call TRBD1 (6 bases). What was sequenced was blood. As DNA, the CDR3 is TGTGCCAGCAGCCCCTGGACAGACTACGAGCAGTACTTC. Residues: CASSPWTDYEQYF.